One sample yielded the 28 T cell receptor beta chains listed below, sequenced in a study of beta chain features in type 1 diabetes. Broader study findings: When Type 1 diabetes patients were examined, their TCRB CDR3s proved moderately but significantly shorter in all four CD4+ subsets.

No antigen has been identified for these receptors. The investigators reverse transcribed all of the isolated RNA, so they sequenced expressed TCRB transcripts. The method was immunoSEQ multiplex PCR; TCRdb's version includes in-frame clones alone and lacks a portion of them. The sample yields about 250,000 clones, 9.5% to 13% seen once. The material sequenced was naive CD4+ T cells from blood. These receptors were obtained from a young man with type 1 diabetes.

The chain combines TRBV6-6 with TRBJ2-1; D is perhaps TRBD2 (6 bases). Trimming pared 2 bases from V and 8 bases from J, leaving 10 bases between. Germline CDR1 is MNHNY and CDR2 is SVGAGI (reference sequence). The length of the CDR3 is 13 residues. The CDR3 sequence is CASSYLASHEQFF. The DNA for the CDR3 is TGTGCCAGCAGTTACCTAGCGTCACATGAGCAGTTCTTC.

CDR3 residues: CASSPGGTNTGELFF. The CDR3 DNA is TGTGCCAGCAGCCCCGGGGGTACGAACACCGGGGAGCTGTTTTTT. V and J are TRBV9 and TRBJ2-2; a weak D match, TRBD2 (6 bases). V gave up 4 bases and J gave up 0 bases, with 10 bases separating them. Looked up from germline, CDR1 is SGDLS and CDR2 is YYNGEE. This CDR3 contains 15 residues.

This chain links TRBV29-1 with TRBJ1-2, with a tentative D call TRBD1 (5 bases). The CDR3 covers 15 residues. V dropped 4 bases and J dropped 4 bases, with 19 bases sitting between them. Per germline, CDR1 SQVTM and CDR2 ANQGSEA. This CDR3 is CSVVIGQGGSYGYTF. CDR3 nucleotide sequence: TGCAGCGTTGTTATTGGGCAGGGAGGTTCCTATGGCTACACCTTC.

The chain recombines TRBV5-1 with TRBJ2-3; TRBD1 agrees at 7 bases. J was trimmed by 6 bases and V by 0 bases; bases with no gene match: 7. The V gene's germline CDR1 is SGHRS and CDR2 YFSETQ. This CDR3 is built from 15 residues. The CDR3 sequence: CASSLEGARTDTQYF. CDR3 DNA: TGCGCCAGCAGCTTGGAGGGGGCGCGGACCGATACGCAGTATTTT.

This chain connects TRBV7-3 to TRBJ2-1; 7 positions agree with TRBD1. This CDR3 is built from 15 residues. CDR1 is SGHTA, CDR2 FQGTGA, per germline. V gave up 5 bases and J gave up 0 bases; unmatched junction bases: 4. The CDR3: CASSPGQNSYNEQFF. The CDR3 nucleotides are TGTGCCAGCAGCCCGGGACAGAACTCCTACAATGAGCAGTTCTTC.

This chain joins TRBV6-1 and TRBJ2-4; 9 nucleotides agree with TRBD2. Germline CDR1 is MNHNS and CDR2 is SASEGT. The V and J ends lost 7 bases and 8 bases, in that order; junction bases with no gene match: 9. This CDR3 has 14 residues. In nucleotides, the CDR3 is TGTGCCAGCATGGCTAGCGGGGACGTTGACATTCAGTACTTC. Amino acids: CASMASGDVDIQYF.

V usage is TRBV30 and J usage is TRBJ2-3; a weak D match, TRBD2 (6 bases). Germline V gives CDR1 GTSNPN, CDR2 SVGIG (reference sequence). Deletions cut 5 bases from V and 5 bases from J, with 17 bases between. This CDR3 has 14 residues. CDR3 nucleotides: TGTGCCTGGGGAGCGGGCAGGAGGGGAGATACGCAGTATTTT. Translation gives CAWGAGRRGDTQYF.

This clone was seen more than once but under ten times. This chain connects TRBV4-1 to TRBJ1-2; a possible D gene is TRBD1 (5 bases). This CDR3 region has 14 residues. The V gene lost 0 bases and the J gene lost 3 bases, with 8 bases spanning the gap. Per the germline V gene, CDR1 is MGHRA and CDR2 is YSYEKL. The DNA of the CDR3 is TGCGCCAGCAGCCAAGATGACAGCTACTATGGCTACACCTTC. Protein product: CASSQDDSYYGYTF.

This clone was detected a few times. Germline and junction disagree at one end, which may indicate a read error. This chain joins TRBV7-7 and TRBJ2-5; 11 bases line up with TRBD2. The germline gives CDR1 SSHAT, CDR2 FNYEAQ (reference sequence). This CDR3 region has 14 residues. CDR3 in DNA: TGTGCTAGCAGCCCGCGGACTAGCGGGGAGACCCAGTACTTC. Translated, it gives CASSPRTSGETQYF.

This clone occurred a few times. The rearrangement joins TRBV6-5 to TRBJ2-5, with a tentative D call TRBD1 (6 bases). Trimming shortened V by 6 bases and J by 4 bases, and 15 bases separated the two germline ends. CDR1 is MNHEY, CDR2 SVGAGI, per germline. This CDR3 is 14 amino acids long. CDR3 sequence reads: CASRPTGTPETQYF. CDR3 DNA: TGTGCCAGCAGACCCACCGGGACACCAGAGACCCAGTACTTC.

CDR3 in amino acids: CASSRQVNTEAFF. For the CDR3, the DNA is TGTGCCAGTAGTAGACAGGTGAACACTGAAGCTTTCTTT. This sequence joins TRBV19 and TRBJ1-1, with a possible D match to TRBD1 (6 bases). This CDR3 has 13 amino acids. CDR1 LNHDA and CDR2 SQIVND come from the germline V gene (reference sequence). Trimming removed 4 bases at V and 0 bases at J, with 6 bases between.

This sequence joins TRBV2 and TRBJ1-4; TRBD1 matches 10 bases. With V trimmed by 3 bases and J by 5 bases, 3 bases remained unmatched. CDR1 SNHLY and CDR2 FYNNEI come from the germline V gene. This CDR3 spans 15 amino acids. The CDR3 bases are TGTGCCAGCAGTGATCTGGACAGGGGGAATGAAAAACTGTTTTTT. Amino acid sequence: CASSDLDRGNEKLFF.

This clone has just a few counts. As DNA, the CDR3 is TGTGCCAGCAGTTGGACAGAGAACACTGAAGCTTTCTTT. Encoded protein: CASSWTENTEAFF. The chain employs TRBV6-5 and TRBJ1-1; D possibly corresponds to TRBD1 (6 bases). The length of the CDR3 is 13 residues. The germline V and J ends were trimmed by 4 bases and 1 base, with 7 bases remaining between them. Germline values: CDR1 MNHEY, CDR2 SVGAGI.

This chain links TRBV7-9 with TRBJ2-1, with TRBD2 identical over 7 bases. Losses at the gene ends were 3 bases for V and 5 bases for J; bases not matched to a gene: 10. Looked up from germline, CDR1 is SEHNR and CDR2 is FQNEAQ (reference sequence). CDR3 length: 16 residues. In DNA, the CDR3 is TGTGCCAGCAGCTTTCAGCGGGGTTCGCCCCACAATGAGCAGTTCTTC. As protein: CASSFQRGSPHNEQFF.

This clone was observed a handful of times. The chain recombines TRBV6-1 with TRBJ2-7, with a weak D call TRBD2 (5 bases). Germline-derived CDR1 and CDR2 are MNHNS and SASEGT. The CDR3 runs to 15 residues. The V gene lost 3 bases and the J gene lost 5 bases, with 17 bases spanning the gap. CDR3 sequence reads: CASSETGIGSDEQYF. In nucleotides, the CDR3 is TGTGCCAGCAGTGAGACGGGGATAGGGTCCGACGAGCAGTACTTC.

The gene calls are TRBV5-1 and TRBJ1-3; a possible D gene is TRBD1 (5 bases). CDR3 length: 15 amino acids. Between the trimmed V and J ends, which lost 1 base and 2 bases, there was a span of 10 bases. Germline lookup yields CDR1 SGHRS and CDR2 YFSETQ. The CDR3 loop reads CASSLQGLTGNTIYF. The DNA of the CDR3 is TGCGCCAGCAGCTTGCAGGGCCTGACTGGAAACACCATATATTTT.

The CDR3 bases are TGCGCCAGCAGCCAAGTTTGGAGGACAGGAAAATTCGAGCAGTACTTC. Translated, it gives CASSQVWRTGKFEQYF. J is TRBJ2-7 and V is TRBV4-1, with TRBD1 identical over 7 bases. Per the germline V gene, CDR1 is MGHRA and CDR2 is YSYEKL. The junction had 12 bases not matched to a gene; V was cut back by 1 base and J by 6 bases. The CDR3 consists of 16 residues.

The V gene is TRBV15, the J gene TRBJ2-7; 7 nucleotides align to TRBD1. The trim removed 3 bases at V and 3 bases at J, leaving 2 bases unmatched. CDR1 LNHNV and CDR2 YYDKDF come from the germline V gene (reference sequence). The CDR3 extends over 13 amino acids. CDR3 coding DNA: TGTGCCACCAGCAGGGGACAGAACTACGAGCAGTACTTC. Amino acid sequence: CATSRGQNYEQYF.

V usage is TRBV5-1 and J usage is TRBJ2-3; a weak D match, TRBD2 (5 bases). This CDR3 has 12 amino acids. V lost 0 bases and J 6 bases, leaving 5 bases between the germline ends. From germline, CDR1 is SGHRS and CDR2 YFSETQ. CDR3 sequence: CASSLVADTQYF. In DNA form, the CDR3 reads TGCGCCAGCAGCTTGGTAGCGGATACGCAGTATTTT.

The genes are TRBV29-1 and TRBJ2-5; D uncertain. Deletions cut 3 bases from V and 2 bases from J, with 7 bases between. In germline, CDR1 is SQVTM, CDR2 ANQGSEA. CDR3 length equals 12 residues. For the CDR3, the DNA is TGCAGCGTTGATTCCACACAAGAGACCCAGTACTTC. This gives the protein CSVDSTQETQYF.

In its sample, this clone was seen a few times. Other DNA variants within this sample encode the same CDR3. The chain employs TRBV7-3 and TRBJ2-5; maybe TRBD1 (5 bases). The CDR3 spans 13 residues. The germline CDR1 and CDR2 sequences are SGHTA and FQGTGA. Trimming stripped 3 bases from V and 2 bases from J, with 7 bases between. The CDR3 coding sequence is TGTGCCAGCAGCTTGGGGCAGCAAGAGACCCAGTACTTC. Amino acid sequence: CASSLGQQETQYF.

The V call is TRBV9, the J call TRBJ2-1; TRBD2 aligns across 12 bases. Trimming at V came to 0 bases and at J to 10 bases, leaving 5 bases not matched to a gene. This CDR3 has 15 residues. In germline, CDR1 is SGDLS, CDR2 YYNGEE. The CDR3 nucleotides read TGTGCCAGCAGCGTAGGGCCTAGCGGGGGGGGAGAGCAGTTCTTC. Translating it yields CASSVGPSGGGEQFF.

This clone was detected a few times. The V and J genes are TRBV7-9 and TRBJ2-1; 14 bases map to TRBD2. This CDR3 has 15 amino acids. The germline V gene has CDR1 SEHNR and CDR2 FQNEAQ (reference sequence). Germline trimming cut 7 bases from V and 9 bases from J; bases unmatched to any gene: 8. CDR3 amino acids: CASILMGLAGAEQFF. The CDR3 nucleotides are TGTGCCAGCATTCTAATGGGACTAGCGGGGGCTGAGCAGTTCTTC.

The genes are TRBV6-5 and TRBJ1-6; 10 nucleotides agree with TRBD1. The CDR3 totals 15 residues. V was clipped by 6 bases and J by 10 bases; unmatched bases: 9. Germline loops: CDR1 MNHEY, CDR2 SVGAGI. CDR3 region: CASSLTGTGVSPLHF. The CDR3 nucleotides are TGTGCCAGCAGCCTTACCGGGACAGGGGTCTCACCCCTCCACTTT.

This clone was counted between two and nine times. The chain links TRBV18 to TRBJ2-6, with a weak D call TRBD1 (5 bases). The germline gives CDR1 KGHSH, CDR2 LQKENI. The CDR3 totals 16 residues. Deletions cut 3 bases from V and 1 base from J, with 10 bases between. The DNA for the CDR3 is TGTGCCAGCTCACCGCAGGGTCAATCTGGGGCCAACGTCCTGACTTTC. Protein: CASSPQGQSGANVLTF.

This clone was observed a few times. The rearrangement links TRBV21-1 to TRBJ2-5; the D call of TRBD2 is as the table states it, not checked on the DNA. TRBV21-1 is an annotated pseudogene. CDR3 length: 17 amino acids. This CDR3 reads CASSKETAGGPPETQYF. The CDR3 bases are TGTGCCAGCAGCAAAGAAACAGCGGGGGGGCCCCCAGAGACCCAGTACTTC.

Only a few counts were recorded for this clone. The J gene is TRBJ1-5, the V gene TRBV2; a possible D gene is TRBD1 (5 bases). Trimming removed 4 bases at V and 6 bases at J, with 13 bases between. The length of the CDR3 is 14 residues. In germline, CDR1 is SNHLY, CDR2 FYNNEI. The CDR3: CASSGVGESQPQHF. As DNA, the CDR3 is TGTGCCAGCAGTGGGGTAGGGGAAAGTCAGCCCCAGCATTTT.

The chain has TRBV30 and TRBJ1-3; D is undetermined. Trimming removed 5 bases from V and 4 bases from J, with 18 bases in between. Germline CDR1 is GTSNPN and CDR2 is SVGIG (reference sequence). CDR3 length equals 15 residues. The CDR3 DNA reads TGTGCCTGGGTTCCAGGCGCTTGGCCGGGAAACACCATATATTTT. Amino acid sequence: CAWVPGAWPGNTIYF.